Listed here are 20 T cell receptor beta chains from one sample, sequenced in a study of STAT5B mutations in CD4+ large granular lymphocyte leukemia. Sequencing was performed with immunoSEQ multiplex PCR; in TCRdb, only in-frame clones are kept and a portion is missing. Of over 35,000 clones in the sample, over 75% were seen once. Input material: CD4+ T cells from blood buffy coats. All receptors come from a human donor in good health.

This clone was seen just once. The chain couples TRBV18 to TRBJ2-2; D is possibly TRBD1 (5 bases). V dropped 5 bases and J dropped 0 bases, with 25 bases sitting between them. Germline-derived CDR1 and CDR2 are KGHSH and LQKENI. This CDR3 has 20 residues. The CDR3 DNA follows: TGTGCCAGCTCATCAGGGCATGGCAGGAAGCATCTATCGAACACCGGGGAGCTGTTTTTT. Protein: CASSSGHGRKHLSNTGELFF.

This clone showed up just a few times. The gene calls are TRBV6-1 and TRBJ2-4, with D maybe TRBD2 (5 bases). The V end lost 0 bases, the J end lost 0 bases, and 18 bases lay between the germline ends. The CDR3 is 19 amino acids. Germline-derived CDR1 and CDR2 are MNHNS and SASEGT. Written as DNA, the CDR3 is TGTGCCAGCAGTGAAGCGGCGGGTCATGGGGTTCTAGCCAAAAACATTCAGTACTTC. Its translation is CASSEAAGHGVLAKNIQYF.

The chain uses TRBV4-2 and TRBJ2-5; no definite D call. Near its end, the DNA agrees better with TRBJ2-7, so the J call may be wrong. The germline CDR1 and CDR2 sequences are LGHNA and YNFKEQ. The CDR3 runs 14 residues. CDR3 residues: CASSQQAAYYEQYF. DNA for the CDR3: TGTGCCAGCAGCCAACAGGCAGCATACTACGAGCAGTACTTC.

This chain joins TRBV19 and TRBJ1-4; no clear D gene. Germline V gives CDR1 LNHDA, CDR2 SQIVND (reference sequence). The CDR3 sequence is 14 residues long. V dropped 1 base and J dropped 0 bases, with 3 bases sitting between them. CDR3 DNA sequence: TGTGCCAGTAGTATAGTCGCAACTAATGAAAAACTGTTTTTT. Amino acid sequence: CASSIVATNEKLFF.

The rearrangement joins TRBV19 to TRBJ1-1; D not certain. Per germline, CDR1 LNHDA and CDR2 SQIVND (reference sequence). The CDR3 extends over 11 amino acids. V was cut by 3 bases and J by 2 bases, with 1 base left in between. The CDR3 loop reads CASSINTEAFF. The CDR3 bases are TGTGCCAGTAGTATTAACACTGAAGCTTTCTTT.

The chain combines TRBV9 with TRBJ1-2; TRBD1 matches 8 bases. CDR3 size: 14 residues. In germline, CDR1 is SGDLS, CDR2 YYNGEE. J was trimmed by 7 bases and V by 2 bases; bases with no gene match: 7. CDR3 sequence reads: CASSVQGAGSGYTF. The CDR3 region has the DNA TGTGCCAGCAGCGTTCAGGGGGCAGGGAGTGGCTACACCTTC.

This clone was seen a single time. The chain uses TRBV30 and TRBJ2-3; 7 nucleotides agree with TRBD1. This CDR3 contains 14 residues. The J segment lost 4 bases and the V segment lost 0 bases, leaving 4 bases of the junction unmatched. Per the germline V gene, CDR1 is GTSNPN and CDR2 is SVGIG (reference sequence). CDR3: CAWSVDRVADTQYF. DNA of the CDR3: TGTGCCTGGAGTGTAGACAGGGTTGCAGATACGCAGTATTTT.

The V call is TRBV7-3, the J call TRBJ2-5; D is possibly TRBD1 (6 bases). This CDR3 has 14 residues. Germline-derived CDR1 and CDR2 are SGHTA and FQGTGA. Trimming shortened V by 2 bases and J by 4 bases, and 11 bases separated the two germline ends. The CDR3 region has the DNA TGTGCCAGCAGCTTAGCCAGGACAGTAGAGACCCAGTACTTC. It is translated as CASSLARTVETQYF.

The chain carries TRBV5-1 and TRBJ1-4; D remains ambiguous. V was trimmed by 2 bases and J by 8 bases, leaving 10 bases between them. This CDR3 spans 13 amino acids. CDR1 is SGHRS and CDR2 is YFSETQ in the germline V gene. CDR3: CASSLEVDEKLFF. The CDR3 DNA follows: TGCGCCAGCAGCTTAGAGGTTGACGAAAAACTGTTTTTT.

The chain couples TRBV18 to TRBJ2-1; D gene unclear. V was pared by 0 bases and J by 2 bases, with 5 bases between. This CDR3 has 14 amino acids. Germline V gene sequence: CDR1 KGHSH, CDR2 LQKENI. CDR3 sequence (DNA): TGTGCCAGCTCACCACCGCGAGCCTACAATGAGCAGTTCTTC. Translation gives CASSPPRAYNEQFF.

J is TRBJ2-4 and V is TRBV29-1; D uncertain. The CDR3 has 12 amino acids. V lost 5 bases and J lost 6, with 11 bases in between. In germline, CDR1 is SQVTM, CDR2 ANQGSEA. This CDR3 is CSVRPGPNIQYF. For the CDR3, the DNA is TGCAGCGTTCGACCTGGACCAAACATTCAGTACTTC.

The chain combines TRBV7-6 with TRBJ2-3; D may be TRBD1 (6 bases). The CDR3 contains 18 residues. V was shortened by 1 base and J by 1 base, with 18 bases between the two germline ends. Per the germline V gene, CDR1 is SGHVS and CDR2 is FNYEAQ. The CDR3 spells CASSLGSGAILRTDTQYF. In nucleotides, the CDR3 is TGTGCCAGCAGCTTAGGCTCAGGGGCCATCCTACGCACAGATACGCAGTATTTT.

The chain couples TRBV10-2 to TRBJ2-1; D not certain. V shed 3 bases and J shed 4 bases, with 10 bases lying between them. In germline, CDR1 is WSHSY, CDR2 SAAADI. The CDR3 sequence is 14 residues long. The CDR3, as DNA: TGCGCCAGCAGTGACAGCCCCCGTTACAATGAGCAGTTCTTC. The encoded protein is CASSDSPRYNEQFF.

This clone turned up a few times. The J gene is TRBJ1-2, the V gene TRBV5-4; the match to TRBD1 covers 7 bases. This CDR3 is 15 amino acids long. Trimming took 1 base from V and 3 from J; bases not matched to a gene: 6. Germline loops: CDR1 SGHNT, CDR2 YYREEE (reference sequence). CDR3 protein: CASSLRAGGDYGYTF. CDR3 DNA sequence: TGTGCCAGCAGCTTGAGGGCAGGGGGGGACTATGGCTACACCTTC.

The chain is built from TRBV7-3 and TRBJ2-4; 10 bases map to TRBD1. There are 14 residues in the CDR3. After removal of 5 bases from V and 7 bases from J, the junction contained 5 bases not matched to a gene. CDR1 is SGHTA and CDR2 is FQGTGA in the germline V gene. The DNA for the CDR3 is TGTGCCAGCAGCCCGACAGGGGGCGGGAACATTCAGTACTTC. Its protein product is CASSPTGGGNIQYF.

A few counts support this clone. J is TRBJ1-5 and V is TRBV7-8; 8 bases are shared with TRBD1. Trimming took 5 bases from V and 0 from J; bases not matched to a gene: 12. There are 18 residues in the CDR3. CDR1 and CDR2 from the germline V gene are SGHVS and FQNEAQ. Here the CDR3 reads CASSPRQGLWYSNQPQHF. The CDR3 DNA sequence: TGTGCCAGCAGCCCACGACAGGGGCTGTGGTATAGCAATCAGCCCCAGCATTTT.

On this clone itself: The junction and the germline gene differ at one end; a read error may be behind it. J is TRBJ2-1 and V is TRBV7-2; D gene unclear. Germline V gives CDR1 SGHTA, CDR2 FQGNSA. The CDR3 is 12 residues long. The CDR3 loop is CASSFADNKQFF. The DNA of the CDR3 is TGTGCCAGCAGCTTCGCCGACAATAAGCAGTTCTTC.

CDR3 nucleotide sequence: TGTGCCAGCAGTCGTCTGGGTGAGGGAGACCACAATGAGCAGTTCTTC. Protein sequence: CASSRLGEGDHNEQFF. This sequence joins TRBV28 and TRBJ2-1; a weak D match, TRBD2 (5 bases). Germline V CDR1 and CDR2: MDHEN, SYDVKM. Trimming shortened V by 5 bases and J by 5 bases, and 19 bases separated the two germline ends. CDR3 length equals 16 residues.

The CDR3 sequence: CASSQEGNYGYTF. The DNA of the CDR3 is TGCGCCAGCAGCCAAGAAGGGAACTATGGCTACACCTTC. This sequence joins TRBV4-1 and TRBJ1-2; D is unclear. The V end lost 0 bases, the J end lost 2 bases, and 4 bases lay between the germline ends. This CDR3 contains 13 residues. Germline CDR1 and CDR2: MGHRA and YSYEKL.

V and J are TRBV14 and TRBJ2-5; a possible D gene is TRBD2 (6 bases). Looked up from germline, CDR1 is SGHDN and CDR2 is FVKESK. The V end lost 4 bases, the J end lost 4 bases, and 16 bases lay between the germline ends. This CDR3 is 15 amino acids long. CDR3 sequence: CASSLLEGRIETQYF. DNA for the CDR3: TGTGCCAGCAGCCTCCTGGAGGGTAGGATAGAGACCCAGTACTTC. Together with reference TRBV14 and TRBJ2-5, the CDR3 gives the full variable domain: EAGVTQFPSHSVIEKGQTVTLRCDPISGHDNLYWYRRVMGKEIKFLLHFVKESKQDESGMPNNRFLAERTGGTYSTLKVQPAELEDSGVYFCASSLLEGRIETQYFGPGTRLLVL.